This T cell receptor (beta chain) derives from a study of blood T cell repertoires in COVID-19. Trimming cost V 1 base and J 1 base; bases outside gene matches: 5. This CDR3 is built from 17 residues. The germline V gene encodes CDR1 SGHRS and CDR2 YFSETQ. TCRdb keeps only in-frame clones here, not all; method: immunoSEQ multiplex PCR. The sample carries about 220,000 clones, more than 80% recorded once. This TCR came from a woman between 40 and 50 years old with acute COVID-19. Sample: PBMCs or T cells enriched from blood (not recorded which). The J gene is TRBJ2-6, the V gene TRBV5-1; 7 bases map to TRBD1. The CDR3 loop reads CASSLTGARSGANVLTF. The CDR3 DNA follows: TGCGCCAGCAGCTTGACAGGGGCCCGATCTGGGGCCAACGTCCTGACTTTC.